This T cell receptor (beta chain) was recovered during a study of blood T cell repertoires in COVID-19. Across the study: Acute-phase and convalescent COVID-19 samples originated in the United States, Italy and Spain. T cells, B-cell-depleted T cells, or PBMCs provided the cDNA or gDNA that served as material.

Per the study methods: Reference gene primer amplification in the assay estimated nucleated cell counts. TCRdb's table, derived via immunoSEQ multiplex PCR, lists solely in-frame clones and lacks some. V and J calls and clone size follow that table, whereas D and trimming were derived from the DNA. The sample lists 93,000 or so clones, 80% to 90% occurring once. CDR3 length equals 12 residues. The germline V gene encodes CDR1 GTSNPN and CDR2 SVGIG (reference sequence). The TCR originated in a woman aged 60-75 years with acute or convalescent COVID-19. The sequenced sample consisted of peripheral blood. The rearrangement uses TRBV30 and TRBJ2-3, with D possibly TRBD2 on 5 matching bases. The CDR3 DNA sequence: TGTGCTTGGGAGAGGGGCACAGATACGCAGTATTTT. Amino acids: CAWERGTDTQYF. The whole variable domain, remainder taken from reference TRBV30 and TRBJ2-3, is SQTIHQWPATLVQPVGSPLSLECTVEGTSNPNLYWYRQAAGRGLQLLFYSVGIGQISSEVPQNLSASRPQDRQFILSSKKLLLSDSGFYLCAWERGTDTQYFGPGTRLTVL.